The 22 T cell receptor beta chains below all came from one sample that was sequenced in a study of spatial heterogeneity in lung cancer. TCRdb recomputed calls from the 5' RACE reads with MiXCR, one row per CDR3 protein. The table has about 41,000 distinct CDR3 sequences, 12% seen once. Indicated time point: sample taken at primary tumor resection. Sequencing was performed on whole RNA extracted from tumor and nontumor lung tissue, or from frozen PBMC, and the material was left unsorted. The sequenced sample was PBMCs, obtained at surgery. These receptors all stem from a female donor with early-stage non-small cell lung cancer.

This clonotype has more than one count but fewer than ten. J is TRBJ2-7 and V is TRBV19, with D tentatively TRBD1 or TRBD2 (5 bases each). CDR1 and CDR2 (germline): LNHDA, SQIVND (reference sequence). The CDR3 contains 14 residues. V gave up 7 bases and J gave up 3 bases, with 16 bases separating them. CDR3 in DNA: TGTGCCAGTAAGGAAAGGGACGGCCTCTACGAGCAGTACTTC. As protein: CASKERDGLYEQYF.

This clonotype was detected many times. This sequence joins TRBV7-8 and TRBJ2-5, with TRBD1 matching over 7 bases. Trimming at V came to 1 base and at J to 0 bases, leaving 2 bases not matched to a gene. There are 15 residues in the CDR3. Germline CDR1 SGHVS, CDR2 FQNEAQ. DNA for the CDR3: TGTGCCAGCAGCTTAGGGACAGGCAACCAAGAGACCCAGTACTTC. It codes for CASSLGTGNQETQYF.

This clonotype was detected ten times or more. The chain joins TRBV30 to TRBJ1-2; 7 bases match TRBD1. V shed 7 bases, J shed 5 bases, and the junction held 1 base outside the gene matches. The CDR3 totals 10 residues. In germline, CDR1 is GTSNPN, CDR2 SVGIG (reference sequence). CDR3 sequence (DNA): TGTGCCTTACAGGGGTATGGCTACACCTTC. It yields the protein CALQGYGYTF.

This clonotype has just a few counts. The V call is TRBV5-1, the J call TRBJ2-1; a weak D match, TRBD2 (5 bases). In germline, CDR1 is SGHRS, CDR2 YFSETQ. Trimming left V 1 base short and J 1 base short, with 12 bases between. This CDR3 has 16 residues. As DNA, the CDR3 is TGCGCCAGCAGCTTGTTGACTATCCCATCCTACAATGAGCAGTTCTTC. Its translation is CASSLLTIPSYNEQFF.

In its sample, this clonotype was seen a few times. The rearrangement joins TRBV25-1 to TRBJ2-5, with 9 bases aligning to TRBD2. This CDR3 spans 18 amino acids. Germline V gives CDR1 MGHDK, CDR2 SYGVNS. V lost 4 bases to trimming and J lost 4 bases; unmatched junction nucleotides: 16. CDR3 sequence (DNA): TGTGCCAGCAGTGGCCCCCTTTTCGCGGGGGGGCATGTAGAGACCCAGTACTTC. Protein: CASSGPLFAGGHVETQYF.

With regard to this clonotype: An end of the junction differs from the germline gene, which may be a read error. The genes are TRBV27 and TRBJ2-2, with D possibly TRBD2 on 7 matching bases. This CDR3 is 16 amino acids long. The germline gives CDR1 MNHEY, CDR2 SMNVEV (reference sequence). The DNA of the CDR3 is TGTGCCAGCAGTTTGGGGGGGCTGTTGGGCACCGGGGAGATGTTTTTT. Protein: CASSLGGLLGTGEMFF.

This clonotype has a handful of counts. V is TRBV5-8 and J is TRBJ1-2, with D possibly being TRBD1 (5 bases). Per germline, CDR1 SGHTS and CDR2 YDEGEE. CDR3 length equals 13 residues. The V end was cut by 6 bases, the J end by 4 bases, with 13 bases between. The CDR3 here is CASIDRDFYGYTF. The CDR3 bases are TGTGCCAGCATCGACCGGGACTTCTATGGCTACACCTTC. The whole variable domain, filled in from reference TRBV5-8 and TRBJ1-2, reads EAGVTQSPTHLIKTRGQQATLRCSPISGHTSVYWYQQALGLGLQFLLWYDEGEERNRGNFPPRFSGRQFPNYSSELNVNALELEDSALYLCASIDRDFYGYTFGSGTRLTVV.

This clonotype showed up many times. The J gene is TRBJ2-2, the V gene TRBV11-2, with D uncertain. Trimming stripped 1 base from V and 4 bases from J, with 13 bases between. CDR3 length: 16 residues. Germline lookup yields CDR1 SGHAT and CDR2 FQNNGV. In DNA form, the CDR3 reads TGTGCCAGCAGCTTAGTTGGCCGGACGGGCACCGGGGAGCTGTTTTTT. This encodes CASSLVGRTGTGELFF.

V gene TRBV5-1 combines with J gene TRBJ2-1; D might be TRBD2 (6 bases). The V gene's germline CDR1 is SGHRS and CDR2 YFSETQ. This CDR3 has 15 residues. V was clipped by 3 bases and J by 0 bases, with 10 bases between them. DNA of the CDR3: TGCGCCAGCAGCTCCGGGGGATTCTCCTACAATGAGCAGTTCTTC. Translation gives CASSSGGFSYNEQFF.

The V gene is TRBV5-1, the J gene TRBJ1-2; weak D call: TRBD1 (6 bases). The CDR3 spans 13 residues. Between the trimmed V and J ends, which lost 0 bases and 5 bases, there was a span of 8 bases. Germline loops: CDR1 SGHRS, CDR2 YFSETQ. The CDR3 reads CASSLDRDYGYTF. The DNA of the CDR3 is TGCGCCAGCAGCTTGGACAGGGATTATGGCTACACCTTC.

This clonotype was seen more than once but under ten times. CDR3 loop: CASSLVGQEIAYEQYF. DNA for the CDR3: TGTGCCAGCAGCTTAGTCGGACAGGAAATCGCCTACGAGCAGTACTTC. V and J are TRBV7-9 and TRBJ2-7; 7 positions agree with TRBD1. J gave up 2 bases and V 1 base, and 8 bases lay outside the gene matches. The CDR3 has 16 amino acids. Germline CDR1 is SEHNR and CDR2 is FQNEAQ (reference sequence).

V usage is TRBV19 and J usage is TRBJ2-1; 8 bases match TRBD1. CDR3 size: 16 residues. CDR1 and CDR2 from the germline V gene are LNHDA and SQIVND (reference sequence). The trim removed 4 bases at V and 2 bases at J, leaving 7 bases unmatched. This CDR3 reads CASSTYRGSAYNEQFF. The DNA for the CDR3 is TGTGCCAGTAGTACCTACAGGGGGTCGGCCTACAATGAGCAGTTCTTC.

This clonotype has a count of ten or more. The chain joins TRBV6-5 to TRBJ1-1, with TRBD1 matching over 8 bases. CDR1 and CDR2 from the germline V gene are MNHEY and SVGAGI. The junction had 3 bases not matched to a gene; V was cut back by 5 bases and J by 4 bases. This CDR3 has 13 residues. CDR3: CASSNRGITEAFF. For the CDR3, the DNA is TGTGCCAGCAGTAACAGGGGGATCACTGAAGCTTTCTTT.

This clonotype was seen only a few times. The V call is TRBV11-2, the J call TRBJ1-1; D is perhaps TRBD1 (5 bases). This CDR3 region has 13 residues. Trimming removed 5 bases from V and 3 bases from J, with 10 bases in between. Germline V gene lookup returns CDR1 SGHAT and CDR2 FQNNGV. The CDR3 here is CASSSEGYTEAFF. CDR3 DNA sequence: TGTGCCAGCAGCAGTGAGGGGTACACTGAAGCTTTCTTT.

This chain links TRBV28 with TRBJ1-6; D is unresolved. The CDR3 is 15 residues long. The V end lost 2 bases, the J end lost 10 bases, and 15 bases lay between the germline ends. Germline V lookup: CDR1 MDHEN, CDR2 SYDVKM. The CDR3 reads CASSLAGGWGSPLHF. The CDR3 nucleotides read TGTGCCAGCAGTTTAGCCGGCGGTTGGGGATCACCCCTCCACTTT. Combining the CDR3 with reference TRBV28 and TRBJ1-6 gives the whole variable domain DVKVTQSSRYLVKRTGEKVFLECVQDMDHENMFWYRQDPGLGLRLIYFSYDVKMKEKGDIPEGYSVSREKKERFSLILESASTNQTSMYLCASSLAGGWGSPLHFGNGTRLTVT.

This clonotype has ten or more counts. V and J are TRBV3-1 and TRBJ1-4; tentatively, D is TRBD1 (6 bases). Germline assignment: CDR1 LGHDT and CDR2 YNNKEL (reference sequence). The CDR3 contains 14 residues. V shed 4 bases and J shed 4 bases, with 10 bases lying between them. CDR3: CASSLGGSNEKLFF. In DNA form, the CDR3 reads TGTGCCAGCAGCCTAGGGGGGAGTAATGAAAAACTGTTTTTT.

This clonotype was seen more than once but under ten times. The chain couples TRBV5-6 to TRBJ2-3, with 10 bases that match TRBD2. The CDR3 has 19 residues. V shed 3 bases, J shed 4 bases, and the junction held 17 bases outside the gene matches. The germline V gene has CDR1 SGHDT and CDR2 YYEEEE. CDR3 in amino acids: CASSSTGTSDTVRPDTQYF. For the CDR3, the DNA is TGTGCCAGCAGCTCGACCGGGACTAGCGATACGGTCCGTCCAGATACGCAGTATTTT.

This sequence joins TRBV19 and TRBJ2-1; D gene unclear. The CDR3 has 14 residues. Germline CDR1 is LNHDA and CDR2 is SQIVND (reference sequence). V lost 3 bases, J lost 5 bases, and 11 bases lay in between. The CDR3 DNA reads as TGTGCCAGTAGTATCATGGCATGGGACAATGAGCAGTTCTTC. Translated: CASSIMAWDNEQFF.

The V call is TRBV7-2, the J call TRBJ1-1; no definite D call. CDR1 SGHTA and CDR2 FQGNSA come from the germline V gene. V gave up 8 bases and J gave up 5 bases, with 21 bases separating them. The CDR3 loop spans 15 amino acids. The CDR3 here is CASSKPPLGGTEAFF. The CDR3 nucleotides are TGTGCCAGCTCGAAACCTCCTCTAGGAGGTACTGAAGCTTTCTTT.

There are many counts of this clonotype. The rearrangement links TRBV12-3 or TRBV12-4 to TRBJ2-7; D may correspond to TRBD1 or TRBD2 (5 bases each). Trimming took 3 bases from V and 4 from J, leaving 16 bases between them. The CDR3 sequence is 15 residues long. The CDR3 coding sequence is TGTGCCAGCAGTTTTATCCGGGGCGGAACGTACGAGCAGTACTTC. Protein sequence: CASSFIRGGTYEQYF.

This clonotype was recorded a few times. The chain has TRBV20-1 and TRBJ1-5; D gene uncertain. The CDR3 loop spans 15 amino acids. Germline V gene data show CDR1 as DFQATT and CDR2 as SNEGSKA (reference sequence). V was pared by 0 bases and J by 2 bases, with 11 bases between. The chain's CDR3 is CSAREYSGGNQPQHF. The DNA for the CDR3 is TGCAGTGCTAGAGAGTACTCCGGGGGCAATCAGCCCCAGCATTTT.

This clonotype was observed a few times. The chain uses TRBV11-2 and TRBJ1-2; maybe TRBD1 (6 bases). V was trimmed by 5 bases and J by 7 bases, leaving 14 bases between them. Per the germline V gene, CDR1 is SGHAT and CDR2 is FQNNGV. This CDR3 has 13 residues. CDR3: CASSLQGFSGYTF. The CDR3 region has the DNA TGTGCCAGCAGCCTACAGGGTTTCTCTGGCTACACCTTC.